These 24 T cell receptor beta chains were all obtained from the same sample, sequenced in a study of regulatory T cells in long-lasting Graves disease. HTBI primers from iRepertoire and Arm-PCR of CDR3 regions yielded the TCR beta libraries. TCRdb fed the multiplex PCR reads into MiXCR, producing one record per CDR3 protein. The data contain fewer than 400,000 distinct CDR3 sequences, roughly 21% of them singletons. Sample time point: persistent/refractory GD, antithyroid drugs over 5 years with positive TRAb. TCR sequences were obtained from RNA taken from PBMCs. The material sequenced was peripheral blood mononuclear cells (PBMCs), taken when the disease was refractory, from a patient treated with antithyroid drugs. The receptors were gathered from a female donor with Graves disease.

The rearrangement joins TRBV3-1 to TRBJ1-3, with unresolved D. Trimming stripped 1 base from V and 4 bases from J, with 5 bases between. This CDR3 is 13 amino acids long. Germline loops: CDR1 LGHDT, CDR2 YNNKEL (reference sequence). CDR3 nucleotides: TGTGCCAGCAGCCAAGTCGGGGGAAACACCATATATTTT. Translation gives CASSQVGGNTIYF.

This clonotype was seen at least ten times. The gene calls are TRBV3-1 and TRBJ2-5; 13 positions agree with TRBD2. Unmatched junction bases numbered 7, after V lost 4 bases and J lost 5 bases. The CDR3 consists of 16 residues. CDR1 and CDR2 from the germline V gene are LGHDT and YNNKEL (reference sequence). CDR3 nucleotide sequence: TGTGCCAGCAGCCGGACTAGCGGGGGTCGATCGGAGACCCAGTACTTC. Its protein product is CASSRTSGGRSETQYF.

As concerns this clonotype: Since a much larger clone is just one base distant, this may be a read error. This chain's CDR3 is CASSDVTGLRAFF. CDR3 DNA sequence: TGTGCCAGCAGTGATGTCACAGGGTTAAGAGCTTTCTTT. The rearrangement links TRBV28 to TRBJ1-1, with D possibly matching TRBD1 (6 bases). The CDR3 length is 13 residues. The V and J ends lost 5 bases and 10 bases respectively, with 17 bases between them. Germline V CDR1 and CDR2: MDHEN, SYDVKM.

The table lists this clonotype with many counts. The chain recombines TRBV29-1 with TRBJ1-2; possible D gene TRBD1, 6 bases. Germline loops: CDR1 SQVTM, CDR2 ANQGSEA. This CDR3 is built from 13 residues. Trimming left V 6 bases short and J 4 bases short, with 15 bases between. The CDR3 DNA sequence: TGCAGCGTCGCTTTGGGGGCGAGCTATGGCTACACCTTC. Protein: CSVALGASYGYTF. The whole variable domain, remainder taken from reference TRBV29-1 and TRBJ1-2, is SAVISQKPSRDICQRGTSLTIQCQVDSQVTMMFWYRQQPGQSLTLIATANQGSEATYESGFVIDKFPISRPNLTFSTLTVSNMSPEDSSIYLCSVALGASYGYTFGSGTRLTVV.

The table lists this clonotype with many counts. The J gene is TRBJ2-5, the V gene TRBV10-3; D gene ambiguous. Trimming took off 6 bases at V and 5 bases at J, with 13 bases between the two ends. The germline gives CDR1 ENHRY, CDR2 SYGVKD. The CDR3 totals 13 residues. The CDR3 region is CAIRAGGRETQYF. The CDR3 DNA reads TGTGCCATCAGGGCCGGCGGTCGGGAGACCCAGTACTTC.

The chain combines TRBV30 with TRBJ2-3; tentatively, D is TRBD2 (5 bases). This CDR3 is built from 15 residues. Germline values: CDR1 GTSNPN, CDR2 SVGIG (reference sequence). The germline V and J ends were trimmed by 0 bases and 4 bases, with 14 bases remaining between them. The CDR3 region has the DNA TGTGCCTGGAGTGTTGGTACTAGTAGCTCAGATACGCAGTATTTT. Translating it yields CAWSVGTSSSDTQYF.

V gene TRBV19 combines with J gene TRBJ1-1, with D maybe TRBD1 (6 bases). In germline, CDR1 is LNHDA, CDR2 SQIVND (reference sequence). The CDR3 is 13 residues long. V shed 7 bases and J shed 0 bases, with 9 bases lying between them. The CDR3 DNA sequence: TGTGCCAGTAACGGACAGATGAACACTGAAGCTTTCTTT. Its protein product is CASNGQMNTEAFF.

CDR3 nucleotide sequence: TGTGCCAGCAGTCACACACTAGCGGTCACCTACGAGCAGTACTTC. Encoded protein: CASSHTLAVTYEQYF. The chain recombines TRBV27 with TRBJ2-7, with 8 bases that match TRBD2. Germline CDR1 reads MNHEY; CDR2 reads SMNVEV (reference sequence). V was pared by 5 bases and J by 2 bases, with 8 bases of the junction left unmatched. CDR3 size: 15 residues.

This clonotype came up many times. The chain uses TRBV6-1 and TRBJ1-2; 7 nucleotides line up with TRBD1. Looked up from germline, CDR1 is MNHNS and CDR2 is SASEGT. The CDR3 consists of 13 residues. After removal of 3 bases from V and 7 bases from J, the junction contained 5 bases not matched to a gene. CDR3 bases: TGTGCCAGCAGTGACAGGGGGAGGTTTGGCTACACCTTC. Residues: CASSDRGRFGYTF.

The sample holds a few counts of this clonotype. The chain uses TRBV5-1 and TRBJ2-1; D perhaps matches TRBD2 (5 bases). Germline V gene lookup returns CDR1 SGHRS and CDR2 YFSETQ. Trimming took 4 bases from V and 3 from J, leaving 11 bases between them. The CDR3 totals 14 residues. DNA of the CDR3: TGCGCCAGCAGCGATAGCGTTGACTACAATGAGCAGTTCTTC. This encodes CASSDSVDYNEQFF. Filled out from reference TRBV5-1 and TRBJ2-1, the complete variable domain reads KAGVTQTPRYLIKTRGQQVTLSCSPISGHRSVSWYQQTPGQGLQFLFEYFSETQRNKGNFPGRFSGRQFSNSRSEMNVSTLELGDSALYLCASSDSVDYNEQFFGPGTRLTVL.

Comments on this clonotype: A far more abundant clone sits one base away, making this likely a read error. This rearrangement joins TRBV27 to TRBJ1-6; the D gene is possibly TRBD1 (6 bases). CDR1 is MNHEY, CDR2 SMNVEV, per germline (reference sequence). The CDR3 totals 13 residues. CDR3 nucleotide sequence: TGTGCCAGCAGCCGGGGGGGCGATTCACCCCCCCACTTT. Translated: CASSRGGDSPPHF.

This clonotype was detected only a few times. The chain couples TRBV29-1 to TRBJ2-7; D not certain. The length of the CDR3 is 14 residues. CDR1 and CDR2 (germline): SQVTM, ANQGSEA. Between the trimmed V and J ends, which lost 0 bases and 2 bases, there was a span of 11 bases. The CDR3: CSVEDPARPYEQYF. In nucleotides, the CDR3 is TGCAGCGTTGAAGATCCGGCCAGACCCTACGAGCAGTACTTC.

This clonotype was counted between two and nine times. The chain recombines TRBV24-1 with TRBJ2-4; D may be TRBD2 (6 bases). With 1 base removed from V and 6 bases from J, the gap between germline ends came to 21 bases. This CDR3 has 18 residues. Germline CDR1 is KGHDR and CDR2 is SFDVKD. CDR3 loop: CATSDFGTCKDQRNIQYF. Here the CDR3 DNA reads TGTGCCACCAGTGATTTCGGGACTTGTAAGGACCAGAGAAACATTCAGTACTTC.

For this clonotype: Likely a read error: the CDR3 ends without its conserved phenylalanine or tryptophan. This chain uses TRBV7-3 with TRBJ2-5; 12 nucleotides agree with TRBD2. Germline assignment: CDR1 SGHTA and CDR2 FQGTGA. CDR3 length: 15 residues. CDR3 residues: CASSVLAGGQEAQYS. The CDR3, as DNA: TGTGCCAGCAGCGTCCTAGCGGGAGGGCAAGAGGCCCAGTACTCC.

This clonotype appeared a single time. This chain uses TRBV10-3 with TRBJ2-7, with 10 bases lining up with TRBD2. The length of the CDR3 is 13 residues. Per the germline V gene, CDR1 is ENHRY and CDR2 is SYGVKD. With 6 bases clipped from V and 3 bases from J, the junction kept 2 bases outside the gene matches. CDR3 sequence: CAISSSGSYEQYF. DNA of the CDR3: TGTGCCATCAGCTCTAGCGGGAGCTACGAGCAGTACTTC.

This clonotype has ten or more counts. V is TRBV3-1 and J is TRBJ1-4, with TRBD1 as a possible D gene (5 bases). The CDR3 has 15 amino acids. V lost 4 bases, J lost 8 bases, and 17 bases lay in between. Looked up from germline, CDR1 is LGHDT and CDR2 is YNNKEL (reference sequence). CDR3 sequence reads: CASSLSAGDGEKLFF. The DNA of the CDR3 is TGTGCCAGCAGCCTCTCGGCGGGGGACGGAGAAAAACTGTTTTTT. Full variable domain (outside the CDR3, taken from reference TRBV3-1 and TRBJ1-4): DTAVSQTPKYLVTQMGNDKSIKCEQNLGHDTMYWYKQDSKKFLKIMFSYNNKELIINETVPNRFSPKSPDKAHLNLHINSLELGDSAVYFCASSLSAGDGEKLFFGSGTQLSVL.

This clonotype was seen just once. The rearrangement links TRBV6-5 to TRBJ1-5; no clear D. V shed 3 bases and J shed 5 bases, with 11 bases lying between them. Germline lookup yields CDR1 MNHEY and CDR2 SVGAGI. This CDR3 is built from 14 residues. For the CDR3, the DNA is TGTGCCAGCAGTTATTTGGGAAGAGATCAGCCCCAGCATTTT. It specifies CASSYLGRDQPQHF.

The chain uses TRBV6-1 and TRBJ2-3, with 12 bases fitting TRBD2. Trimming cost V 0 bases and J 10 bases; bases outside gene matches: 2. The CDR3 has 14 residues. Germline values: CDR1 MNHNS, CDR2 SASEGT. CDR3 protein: CASSEATSGGAQYF. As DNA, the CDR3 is TGTGCCAGCAGTGAAGCGACTAGCGGGGGTGCGCAGTATTTT.

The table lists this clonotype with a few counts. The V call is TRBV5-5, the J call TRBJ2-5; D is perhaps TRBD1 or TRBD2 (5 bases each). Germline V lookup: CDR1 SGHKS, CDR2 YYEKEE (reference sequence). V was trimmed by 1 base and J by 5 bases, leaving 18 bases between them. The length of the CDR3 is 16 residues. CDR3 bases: TGTGCCAGCAGCTTGCAAGCAGCAGTCGGGGCGGAGACCCAGTACTTC. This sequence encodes CASSLQAAVGAETQYF. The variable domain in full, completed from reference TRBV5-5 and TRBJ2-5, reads DAGVTQSPTHLIKTRGQQVTLRCSPISGHKSVSWYQQVLGQGPQFIFQYYEKEERGRGNFPDRFSARQFPNYSSELNVNALLLGDSALYLCASSLQAAVGAETQYFGPGTRLLVL.

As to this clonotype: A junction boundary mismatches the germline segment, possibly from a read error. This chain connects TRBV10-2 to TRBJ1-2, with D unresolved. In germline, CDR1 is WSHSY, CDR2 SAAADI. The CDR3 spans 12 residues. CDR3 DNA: TGCGCCAGCAGTACGGACCGTTATGACTACACCTTC. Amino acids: CASSTDRYDYTF.

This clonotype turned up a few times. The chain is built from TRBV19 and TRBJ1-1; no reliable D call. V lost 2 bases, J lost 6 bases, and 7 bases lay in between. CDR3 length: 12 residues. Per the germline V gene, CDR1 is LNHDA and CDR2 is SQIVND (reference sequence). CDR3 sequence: CASSISISEAFF. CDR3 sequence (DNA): TGTGCCAGTAGTATAAGTATTTCTGAAGCTTTCTTT.

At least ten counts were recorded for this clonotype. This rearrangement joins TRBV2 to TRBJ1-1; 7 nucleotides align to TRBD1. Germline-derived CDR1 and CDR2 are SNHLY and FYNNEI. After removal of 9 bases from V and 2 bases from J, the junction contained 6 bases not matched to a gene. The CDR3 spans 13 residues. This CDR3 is CARSGTANTEAFF. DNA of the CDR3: TGTGCCAGATCAGGGACAGCCAACACTGAAGCTTTCTTT.

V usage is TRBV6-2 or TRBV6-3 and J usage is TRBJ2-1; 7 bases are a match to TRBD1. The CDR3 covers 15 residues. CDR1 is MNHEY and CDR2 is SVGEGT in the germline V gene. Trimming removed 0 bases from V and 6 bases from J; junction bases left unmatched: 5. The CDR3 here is CASSYSTYRGNEQFF. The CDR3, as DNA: TGTGCCAGCAGTTACTCGACATACAGGGGCAATGAGCAGTTCTTC.

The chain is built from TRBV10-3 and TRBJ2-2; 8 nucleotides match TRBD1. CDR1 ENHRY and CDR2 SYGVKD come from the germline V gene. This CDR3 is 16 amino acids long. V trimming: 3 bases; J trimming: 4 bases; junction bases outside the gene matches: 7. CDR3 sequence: CAISDQGTGPTGELFF. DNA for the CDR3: TGTGCCATCAGTGACCAAGGGACAGGTCCCACCGGGGAGCTGTTTTTT.